Each of the 28 T cell receptor beta chains below was sequenced from the same sample in a study of T cell responses to AZD1222 COVID-19 vaccine (dated by TCRdb to the early 2020s). Libraries were built with the immunoSEQ multiplex PCR assay. In TCRdb, the immuneACCESS table is reduced to in-frame sequences with V and J assigned. These tables do not hold every clone; where another copy was compared, an unresolved V gene accounts for under half, and the others remain unexplained. Counted in this sample were about 150,000 clones; 80% to 90% of them appeared once. 6.9% of the sample is in the top ten clones. The sample's time point, from its label and the paper: baseline before first vaccination. Here the sequenced sample was peripheral blood, taken on day 0 of AZD1222 vaccination. These receptor sequences come from an adult in good health.

This chain connects TRBV12-3 or TRBV12-4 to TRBJ1-2; D ambiguous. This CDR3 comprises 10 residues. With 6 bases removed from V and 8 bases from J, the gap between germline ends came to 7 bases. CDR3 nucleotides: TGTGCCAGCAGCCTGGGGGGCTACACCTTC. Protein product: CASSLGGYTF.

V gene TRBV4-2 combines with J gene TRBJ1-4, with a tentative D call TRBD1 (6 bases). Per germline, CDR1 LGHNA and CDR2 YNFKEQ. Trimming removed 1 base from V and 4 bases from J, with 16 bases in between. This CDR3 is built from 17 residues. The CDR3 loop reads CASSQVGRGGNNEKLFF. DNA of the CDR3: TGTGCCAGCAGCCAAGTGGGCAGGGGCGGTAATAATGAAAAACTGTTTTTT.

The V gene is TRBV19, the J gene TRBJ1-4; 7 bases map to TRBD1. The CDR3 consists of 17 residues. Germline V gene sequence: CDR1 LNHDA, CDR2 SQIVND (reference sequence). V was clipped by 5 bases and J by 5 bases; unmatched bases: 14. The CDR3 nucleotides are TGTGCCAGTAGTGGACGACAGGGAGAGGCGAAGAATGAAAAACTGTTTTTT. Protein: CASSGRQGEAKNEKLFF.

This clone came up once. V is TRBV6-5 and J is TRBJ1-5; 10 nucleotides agree with TRBD1. CDR1 and CDR2 from the germline V gene are MNHEY and SVGAGI. After removal of 5 bases from V and 7 bases from J, the junction contained 5 bases not matched to a gene. The CDR3 contains 14 residues. Written as DNA, the CDR3 is TGTGCCAGCAGTCGACAGGGGGCCAGGCAGCCCCAGCATTTT. It codes for CASSRQGARQPQHF.

This chain links TRBV9 with TRBJ1-1; unclear D gene. Looked up from germline, CDR1 is SGDLS and CDR2 is YYNGEE. Trimming shortened V by 0 bases and J by 9 bases, and 12 bases separated the two germline ends. CDR3 size: 13 residues. The CDR3 is CASSVVPGSQAFF. DNA for the CDR3: TGTGCCAGCAGCGTAGTCCCAGGAAGTCAAGCTTTCTTT.

The J gene is TRBJ2-7, the V gene TRBV5-5; D might be TRBD1 or TRBD2, each matching 6 bases. The V gene's germline CDR1 is SGHKS and CDR2 YYEKEE (reference sequence). The CDR3 sequence is 13 residues long. V was pared by 1 base and J by 5 bases, with 10 bases between. CDR3 coding DNA: TGTGCCAGCAGCTTGTCGGGGGCCCACGAGCAGTACTTC. It encodes CASSLSGAHEQYF.

This clone came up once. The chain employs TRBV11-2 and TRBJ2-7; 9 bases agree with TRBD1. Losses at the gene ends were 5 bases for V and 2 bases for J; bases not matched to a gene: 7. In germline, CDR1 is SGHAT, CDR2 FQNNGV. This CDR3 has 15 amino acids. The CDR3: CASSEGQGGPYEQYV. As DNA, the CDR3 is TGTGCCAGCAGCGAGGGACAGGGCGGTCCCTACGAGCAGTACGTC.

The CDR3 is CASSLPGQGYYEQYF. The CDR3 DNA reads TGTGCCAGCAGTCTCCCGGGACAGGGTTACTACGAGCAGTACTTC. The J gene is TRBJ2-7, the V gene TRBV27, with 9 bases aligning to TRBD1. V was pared by 5 bases and J by 3 bases, with 8 bases of the junction left unmatched. This CDR3 is 15 amino acids long. Germline CDR1 MNHEY, CDR2 SMNVEV (reference sequence).

The chain carries TRBV19 and TRBJ1-6, with D possibly TRBD1 on 5 matching bases. V was trimmed by 5 bases and J by 7 bases, leaving 15 bases between them. Germline CDR1 and CDR2: LNHDA and SQIVND (reference sequence). This CDR3 contains 15 residues. The CDR3 reads CASSGDLTGNSPLHF. For the CDR3, the DNA is TGTGCCAGTAGTGGGGACTTGACGGGGAATTCACCCCTCCACTTT.

The chain is built from TRBV11-3 and TRBJ2-2; D unresolved. The CDR3 is 14 amino acids. Germline V lookup: CDR1 SGHNT, CDR2 YENEEA. The V and J ends lost 5 bases and 3 bases respectively, with 10 bases between them. CDR3 amino acids: CASSASPYTGELFF. The CDR3 region has the DNA TGTGCCAGCAGCGCATCCCCATACACCGGGGAGCTGTTTTTT. Drawing the rest from reference TRBV11-3 and TRBJ2-2, the complete variable domain is EAGVVQSPRYKIIEKKQPVAFWCNPISGHNTLYWYLQNLGQGPELLIRYENEEAVDDSQLPKDRFSAERLKGVDSTLKIQPAELGDSAVYLCASSASPYTGELFFGEGSRLTVL.

This rearrangement joins TRBV6-5 to TRBJ1-5, with D perhaps TRBD1 (5 bases). V was trimmed by 2 bases and J by 0 bases, leaving 11 bases between them. This CDR3 is 16 amino acids long. CDR1 and CDR2 from the germline V gene are MNHEY and SVGAGI. The CDR3 spells CASSYPRGPSNQPQHF. DNA of the CDR3: TGTGCCAGCAGTTACCCAAGGGGTCCTAGCAATCAGCCCCAGCATTTT.

The V call is TRBV5-6, the J call TRBJ1-4; unclear D gene. The V gene lost 4 bases and the J gene lost 2 bases, with 9 bases spanning the gap. The CDR3 sequence is 14 residues long. Germline-derived CDR1 and CDR2 are SGHDT and YYEEEE. The CDR3 protein is CASSPGLTNEKLFF. The CDR3 DNA reads as TGTGCCAGCAGCCCGGGGTTGACTAATGAAAAACTGTTTTTT.

The chain is built from TRBV19 and TRBJ1-1; TRBD1 matches 7 bases. This CDR3 is built from 14 residues. The V gene's germline CDR1 is LNHDA and CDR2 SQIVND (reference sequence). The J segment lost 1 base and the V segment lost 5 bases, leaving 4 bases of the junction unmatched. The CDR3 loop reads CASSEGQTNTEAFF. CDR3 DNA sequence: TGTGCCAGTAGTGAGGGACAGACGAACACTGAAGCTTTCTTT. Supplemented by reference TRBV19 and TRBJ1-1, the full variable domain reads DGGITQSPKYLFRKEGQNVTLSCEQNLNHDAMYWYRQDPGQGLRLIYYSQIVNDFQKGDIAEGYSVSREKKESFPLTVTSAQKNPTAFYLCASSEGQTNTEAFFGQGTRLTVV.

CDR3 coding DNA: TGTGCCAGCGACCCGGGACAGGGAAATTCACCCCTCCACTTT. Protein product: CASDPGQGNSPLHF. V is TRBV2 and J is TRBJ1-6, with TRBD1 matching over 9 bases. Trimming took 8 bases from V and 7 from J; bases not matched to a gene: 6. The CDR3 consists of 14 residues. CDR1 is SNHLY, CDR2 FYNNEI, per germline.

This chain joins TRBV19 and TRBJ2-2, with D unclear. CDR1 LNHDA and CDR2 SQIVND come from the germline V gene (reference sequence). Trimming cost V 0 bases and J 5 bases, with 13 bases left between them. This CDR3 is 16 amino acids long. The CDR3 here is CASSIEQLLRTGELFF. Written as DNA, the CDR3 is TGTGCCAGTAGTATAGAGCAACTGTTGAGGACCGGGGAGCTGTTTTTT.

CDR3 region: CASSSQGFDTQYF. The CDR3 DNA reads TGCGCCAGCAGCTCACAGGGGTTTGATACGCAGTATTTT. The chain links TRBV5-1 to TRBJ2-3; TRBD1 matches at 7 bases. The CDR3 covers 13 residues. Germline V gene data show CDR1 as SGHRS and CDR2 as YFSETQ. V shed 3 bases and J 6 bases; nucleotides not matched to a gene: 4.

The CDR3 DNA sequence: TGTGCCAGCAGCTCTGGGCAGGCGGCTAGCTACGAGCAGTACGTC. Its translation is CASSSGQAASYEQYV. This chain connects TRBV7-8 to TRBJ2-7, with D hard to call. Trimming removed 4 bases at V and 3 bases at J, with 16 bases between. Germline V CDR1 and CDR2: SGHVS, FQNEAQ. The CDR3 runs 15 residues.

This chain connects TRBV3-1 (or the pseudogene TRBV3-2) to TRBJ2-5, with 14 bases identical to TRBD2. Unmatched junction bases numbered 5, after V lost 3 bases and J lost 14 bases. Germline V gene sequence: CDR1 LGHDT, CDR2 YNNKEL (reference sequence). The CDR3 length is 13 residues. In DNA form, the CDR3 reads TGTGCCAGCAGCCAGGCCGGGACTAGCGGGGGCTACTTC. It encodes CASSQAGTSGGYF.

The genes are TRBV12-3 or TRBV12-4 and TRBJ1-2, with D uncertain. Deletions cut 3 bases from V and 6 bases from J, with 11 bases between. The CDR3 contains 13 residues. CDR3 sequence (DNA): TGTGCCAGCAGTTTCACAGCGGTGGATGGCTACACCTTC. Encoded protein: CASSFTAVDGYTF.

The rearrangement joins TRBV6-5 to TRBJ2-5, with D possibly being TRBD1 (6 bases). V gave up 5 bases and J gave up 3 bases, with 13 bases separating them. Looked up from germline, CDR1 is MNHEY and CDR2 is SVGAGI. The CDR3 is 14 amino acids. CDR3 amino acids: CASSPGAIKETQYF. Here the CDR3 DNA reads TGTGCCAGCAGTCCAGGGGCGATAAAAGAGACCCAGTACTTC.

V gene TRBV10-3 combines with J gene TRBJ1-6, with 9 bases aligning to TRBD1. CDR3 size: 12 residues. Germline-derived CDR1 and CDR2 are ENHRY and SYGVKD. Losses at the gene ends were 8 bases for V and 8 bases for J; bases not matched to a gene: 1. In DNA, the CDR3 is TGTGCCATCCGGGACAGGGATTCACCCCTCCACTTT. Its translation: CAIRDRDSPLHF.

The J gene is TRBJ2-7, the V gene TRBV15; possible D gene TRBD2, 5 bases. Germline lookup yields CDR1 LNHNV and CDR2 YYDKDF (reference sequence). V lost 6 bases, J lost 5 bases, and 11 bases lay in between. The length of the CDR3 is 12 residues. The CDR3 coding sequence is TGTGCCACCAGTGCGGGCGGTAACGAGCAGTACGTC. Its protein is CATSAGGNEQYV.

On this clone: The junction and the germline gene differ at one end; a read error may be behind it. The CDR3 coding sequence is TGTGCTAGCAGCCAACTAGCGGGGGGGAACACCGGGGAGCTGTTTTTT. It codes for CASSQLAGGNTGELFF. The gene calls are TRBV7-7 and TRBJ2-2; TRBD2 matches 12 bases. The CDR3 is 16 amino acids. Germline V CDR1 and CDR2: SSHAT, FNYEAQ (reference sequence).

This sequence joins TRBV4-2 and TRBJ1-4; 11 bases are a match to TRBD1. The CDR3 loop spans 18 amino acids. The germline CDR1 and CDR2 sequences are LGHNA and YNFKEQ. V trimming: 0 bases; J trimming: 4 bases; junction bases outside the gene matches: 7. CDR3 sequence (DNA): TGTGCCAGCAGCCAAGATTTGGACAGGGGGCTTTTTAATGAAAAACTGTTTTTT. Translated: CASSQDLDRGLFNEKLFF.

The rearrangement links TRBV18 to TRBJ1-5, with D hard to call. The CDR3 is 16 amino acids. Germline V gives CDR1 KGHSH, CDR2 LQKENI. Trimming stripped 5 bases from V and 2 bases from J, with 16 bases between. CDR3 residues: CASSGENLYGNQPQHF. The DNA of the CDR3 is TGTGCCAGCTCAGGGGAGAATTTATATGGCAATCAGCCCCAGCATTTT.

The V gene is TRBV29-1, the J gene TRBJ2-7; D unresolved. Germline V lookup: CDR1 SQVTM, CDR2 ANQGSEA. CDR3 length equals 13 residues. Trimming removed 4 bases at V and 2 bases at J, with 12 bases between. The CDR3 region is CSVATDGAYEQYF. The CDR3 DNA reads TGCAGCGTTGCCACGGACGGCGCCTACGAGCAGTACTTC.

V is TRBV25-1 and J is TRBJ2-7; no clear D gene. The length of the CDR3 is 12 residues. The germline gives CDR1 MGHDK, CDR2 SYGVNS. Trimming cost V 4 bases and J 5 bases, with 9 bases left between them. The CDR3 spells CASSGRSNEQYF. Written as DNA, the CDR3 is TGTGCCAGCAGTGGAAGGTCAAACGAGCAGTACTTC.

This chain joins TRBV27 and TRBJ2-7; D perhaps matches TRBD1 (5 bases). Germline V gene data show CDR1 as MNHEY and CDR2 as SMNVEV (reference sequence). V lost 6 bases and J lost 3, with 15 bases in between. There are 14 residues in the CDR3. The CDR3 bases are TGTGCCAGCAGGACCCGCGACAGAAACTACGAGCAGTACTTC. Amino acid sequence: CASRTRDRNYEQYF.